This is a list of T cell receptor beta chains from one sample in a study of memory CD4+ T cells and cytomegalovirus serostatus. Clones were sequenced by immunoSEQ multiplex PCR, and TCRdb holds only the in-frame ones, with some missing. The sample shows 50,000 or so clones, 80% to 85% of them seen only once. Material: memory CD4+ T cells from blood. These receptors came from an adult in good health and CMV-seropositive. Both conserved end residues are part of each CDR3. The order of the fields is V gene, clone size, J gene, D gene, CDR3 protein, CDR3 DNA. A D gene is named only where the DNA matches it firmly. Some rows mark clone size as missing; the rest say once, few, many or name a class of expanded clone.

V: TRBV28
size: once
J: TRBJ1-1
D: TRBD1
CDR3: CASSLFGLGRTGAATEAFF
DNA: TGTGCCAGCAGTTTATTCGGTTTGGGGAGGACAGGGGCGGCCACTGAAGCTTTCTTT

V: TRBV7-2
size: -
J: TRBJ1-2
D: TRBD1
CDR3: CASSLPGGASYGYTF
DNA: TGTGCCAGCAGCTTACCAGGGGGGGCGAGCTATGGCTACACCTTC

V: TRBV29-1
size: -
J: TRBJ2-7
D: -
CDR3: CSVEVAMDGEQYF
DNA: TGCAGCGTTGAGGTAGCGATGGATGGTGAGCAGTACTTC

V: TRBV7-2
size: -
J: TRBJ2-5
D: -
CDR3: CASSLTGVQETQYF
DNA: TGTGCCAGCAGCTTAACCGGGGTCCAAGAGACCCAGTACTTC

V: TRBV19
size: few
J: TRBJ1-5
D: TRBD1
CDR3: CASSRGQRYQPQHF
DNA: TGTGCCAGTAGTAGGGGACAGAGGTATCAGCCCCAGCATTTT

V: TRBV2
size: once
J: TRBJ2-5
D: -
CDR3: CASSASGHSETQYF
DNA: TGTGCCAGCAGTGCTTCGGGACATTCGGAGACCCAGTACTTC

V: TRBV18
size: -
J: TRBJ1-1
D: TRBD1
CDR3: CASSPWDRNTEAFF
DNA: TGTGCCAGCTCACCATGGGACAGGAACACTGAAGCTTTCTTT

V: TRBV7-2
size: -
J: TRBJ2-3
D: -
CDR3: CASSPKGLAFTQYF
DNA: TGTGCCAGCAGCCCGAAGGGGTTAGCCTTCACGCAGTATTTT

V: TRBV6-5
size: -
J: TRBJ1-2
D: -
CDR3: CATQRAGFGYTF
DNA: TGTGCCACCCAAAGGGCAGGGTTTGGCTACACCTTC

V: TRBV28
size: -
J: TRBJ2-2
D: TRBD2
CDR3: CASSPIMGGEFSRPTGELFF
DNA: TGTGCCAGCAGTCCCATTATGGGGGGGGAATTCTCCCGCCCAACCGGGGAGCTGTTTTTT

V: TRBV14
size: -
J: TRBJ1-2
D: -
CDR3: CASSHGRRADGYTF
DNA: TGTGCCAGCAGCCACGGTCGCAGGGCAGATGGCTACACCTTC

V: TRBV6-6
size: -
J: TRBJ1-1
D: TRBD1
CDR3: CASSSGQPNTEAFF
DNA: TGTGCCAGCAGTTCGGGACAGCCCAACACTGAAGCTTTCTTT

V: TRBV29-1
size: once
J: TRBJ2-2
D: -
CDR3: CSVEGRGGNTGELFF
DNA: TGCAGCGTTGAAGGCAGGGGGGGGAACACCGGGGAGCTGTTTTTT

V: TRBV5-1
size: -
J: TRBJ1-1
D: -
CDR3: CASSRDGQNTEAFF
DNA: TGCGCCAGCAGCCGCGACGGACAGAACACTGAAGCTTTCTTT

V: TRBV7-2
size: few
J: TRBJ1-2
D: -
CDR3: CASSTGGSRSYTF
DNA: TGTGCCAGCTCGACAGGTGGAAGTAGGTCCTACACCTTC

V: TRBV5-1
size: -
J: TRBJ1-6
D: TRBD1
CDR3: CASSLEVDRGLSPLHF
DNA: TGCGCCAGCAGCTTGGAGGTGGACAGGGGGCTTTCACCCCTCCACTTT

V: TRBV28
size: -
J: TRBJ1-3
D: -
CDR3: CASSPPVVSGNTIYF
DNA: TGTGCCAGCAGTCCGCCGGTAGTCTCTGGAAACACCATATATTTT

V: TRBV7-8
size: -
J: TRBJ1-2
D: -
CDR3: CASSLGHLYGYTF
DNA: TGTGCCAGCAGCTTAGGACACCTTTATGGCTACACCTTC

V: TRBV19
size: once
J: TRBJ1-5
D: -
CDR3: CASRSSAGAPFAPQHF
DNA: TGTGCCAGTAGATCCTCAGCAGGGGCCCCCTTCGCACCCCAGCATTTT

V: TRBV10-2
size: -
J: TRBJ2-3
D: -
CDR3: CASKEVGGTDTQYF
DNA: TGCGCCAGCAAAGAGGTGGGAGGCACAGATACGCAGTATTTT

V: TRBV7-2
size: -
J: TRBJ2-1
D: -
CDR3: CASSLRAATEQFF
DNA: TGTGCCAGCAGCTTAAGAGCGGCGACAGAGCAGTTCTTC

V: TRBV21-1
size: -
J: TRBJ1-6
D: -
CDR3: CASSPGQGVGNSPLHF
DNA: TGTGCCAGCAGTCCCGGACAGGGGGTGGGGAATTCACCCCTCCACTTT

V: TRBV6-1
size: -
J: TRBJ1-5
D: -
CDR3: CASSAFHQPQHF
DNA: TGTGCCAGCAGTGCCTTTCACCAGCCCCAGCATTTT

V: TRBV7-9
size: -
J: TRBJ2-5
D: TRBD2
CDR3: CASRPPGLGETQYF
DNA: TGTGCCAGCAGGCCACCGGGACTAGGAGAGACCCAGTACTTC

V: TRBV7-3
size: -
J: TRBJ2-2
D: TRBD1
CDR3: CASSLRGGELFF
DNA: TGTGCCAGCAGCCTCAGGGGGGGGGAGCTGTTTTTT

V: TRBV30
size: -
J: TRBJ2-7
D: -
CDR3: CAWSWVISYEQYF
DNA: TGTGCCTGGAGTTGGGTCATTTCCTACGAGCAGTACTTC

V: TRBV19
size: once
J: TRBJ1-6
D: -
CDR3: CASSSWSYNSPLHF
DNA: TGTGCCAGCTCAAGTTGGTCCTATAATTCACCCCTCCACTTT

V: TRBV15
size: -
J: TRBJ1-2
D: TRBD1
CDR3: CATSRGDRDGYTF
DNA: TGTGCCACCAGCAGGGGCGACAGGGATGGCTACACCTTC

V: TRBV5-1
size: once
J: TRBJ1-1
D: -
CDR3: CASSWDVRNTEAFF
DNA: TGCGCCAGCAGCTGGGACGTACGGAACACTGAAGCTTTCTTT

V: TRBV11-2
size: -
J: TRBJ2-3
D: -
CDR3: CASSLNRADTQYF
DNA: TGTGCCAGCAGCTTAAACCGGGCAGATACGCAGTATTTT

V: TRBV7-8
size: -
J: TRBJ2-5
D: TRBD2
CDR3: CASSSGLAGQETQYF
DNA: TGTGCCAGCAGCTCGGGACTAGCAGGGCAAGAGACCCAGTACTTC

V: TRBV27
size: -
J: TRBJ1-2
D: -
CDR3: CASSLSGERRYTF
DNA: TGTGCCAGCAGTTTATCAGGGGAACGCCGCTACACCTTC

V: TRBV5-1
size: -
J: TRBJ2-5
D: TRBD1
CDR3: CASSQSDRAETQYF
DNA: TGCGCCAGCAGCCAAAGTGACAGGGCTGAGACCCAGTACTTC

V: TRBV18
size: once
J: TRBJ1-2
D: -
CDR3: CASSPRPPDGFNYGYTF
DNA: TGTGCCAGCTCACCAAGACCCCCGGACGGATTTAACTATGGCTACACCTTC

V: TRBV28
size: -
J: TRBJ1-4
D: -
CDR3: CASSVGGDEKLFF
DNA: TGTGCCAGCAGTGTGGGGGGAGACGAAAAACTGTTTTTT

V: TRBV5-1
size: -
J: TRBJ1-4
D: -
CDR3: CASSFRGANEKLFF
DNA: TGCGCCAGCAGCTTCCGGGGGGCCAACGAAAAACTGTTTTTT

V: TRBV19
size: once
J: TRBJ2-7
D: -
CDR3: CASSGALVSSYEQYF
DNA: TGTGCCAGTAGTGGGGCCCTGGTCAGCTCCTACGAGCAGTACTTC

V: TRBV19
size: -
J: TRBJ2-7
D: -
CDR3: CASSGQGYEQYF
DNA: TGTGCCAGTAGTGGGCAAGGCTACGAGCAGTACTTC

V: TRBV28
size: -
J: TRBJ2-3
D: -
CDR3: CASSSGLPGVDTQYF
DNA: TGTGCCAGCAGTTCGGGACTTCCGGGGGTGGATACGCAGTATTTT

V: TRBV19
size: -
J: TRBJ1-2
D: -
CDR3: CASSEPLYGYTF
DNA: TGTGCCAGTAGTGAGCCCCTTTATGGCTACACCTTC

V: TRBV4-2
size: -
J: TRBJ2-5
D: -
CDR3: CASSQKFGDLQETQYF
DNA: TGTGCCAGCAGCCAAAAGTTCGGGGACTTACAAGAGACCCAGTACTTC

V: TRBV2
size: -
J: TRBJ2-1
D: TRBD1
CDR3: CASSRRQGPTYNEQFF
DNA: TGTGCCAGCAGTCGGAGACAGGGCCCTACCTACAATGAGCAGTTCTTC

V: TRBV7-2
size: -
J: TRBJ2-1
D: -
CDR3: CASSLAIKRNEQFF
DNA: TGTGCCAGCAGCTTAGCGATTAAACGAAATGAGCAGTTCTTC

V: TRBV7-2
size: once
J: TRBJ1-4
D: -
CDR3: CASSLDYTGNEKLFF
DNA: TGTGCCAGCAGCTTAGATTATACGGGGAATGAAAAACTGTTTTTT

V: TRBV7-9
size: few
J: TRBJ1-2
D: -
CDR3: CASSLLAKQGETYGYTF
DNA: TGTGCCAGCAGCTTGTTAGCCAAACAGGGAGAAACCTATGGCTACACCTTC

V: TRBV10-3
size: -
J: TRBJ2-1
D: -
CDR3: CAIRAGAGDEQFF
DNA: TGTGCCATCAGGGCGGGCGCTGGGGATGAGCAGTTCTTC

V: TRBV20-1
size: -
J: TRBJ2-5
D: TRBD1
CDR3: CSAITGVTQYF
DNA: TGCAGTGCTATTACAGGGGTGACCCAGTACTTC

V: TRBV2
size: once
J: TRBJ2-1
D: -
CDR3: CASIQDSTSNNQFF
DNA: TGTGCCAGCATTCAGGACAGCACTAGTAATAATCAGTTCTTC

V: TRBV7-6
size: -
J: TRBJ2-5
D: TRBD2
CDR3: CASSFAKTGTRQETQYF
DNA: TGTGCCAGCAGCTTCGCAAAGACCGGGACTAGGCAAGAGACCCAGTACTTC